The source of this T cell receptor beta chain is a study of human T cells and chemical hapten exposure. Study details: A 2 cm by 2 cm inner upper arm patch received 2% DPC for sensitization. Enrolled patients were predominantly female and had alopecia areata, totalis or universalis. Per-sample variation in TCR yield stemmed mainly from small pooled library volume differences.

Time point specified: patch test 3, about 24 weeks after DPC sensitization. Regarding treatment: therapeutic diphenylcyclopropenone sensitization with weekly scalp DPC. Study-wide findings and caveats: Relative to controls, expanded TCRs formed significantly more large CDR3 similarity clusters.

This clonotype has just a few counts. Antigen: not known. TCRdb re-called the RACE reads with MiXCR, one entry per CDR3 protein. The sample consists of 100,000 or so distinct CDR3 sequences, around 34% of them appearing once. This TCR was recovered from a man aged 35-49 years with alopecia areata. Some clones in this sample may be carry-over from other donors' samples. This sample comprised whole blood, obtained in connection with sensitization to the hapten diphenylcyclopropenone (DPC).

The CDR3 bases are TGCAGTGCTAGCTTATTTAACATTCAGTACTTC. Translation: CSASLFNIQYF. This chain connects TRBV20-1 to TRBJ2-4; D gene unclear. CDR3 length equals 11 residues. Deletions cut 3 bases from V and 7 bases from J, with 7 bases between. Germline V gives CDR1 DFQATT, CDR2 SNEGSKA (reference sequence).